This T cell receptor (beta chain) stems from a study of CD8 T cells in ankylosing spondylitis. A note on this clonotype: Its antigen remains unidentified.

The study, taken as a whole, reports: A TCR beta motif of under ten highly homologous variants appeared characteristic of ankylosing spondylitis blood.

TCRdb re-analysed the 5' RACE reads in MiXCR, keeping a single row per CDR3 protein. Found here are a few hundred thousand distinct CDR3 sequences, 15% to 25% of them singletons; the top ten hold 7.8%. The receptor was derived from a male donor with ankylosing spondylitis or in good health (not recorded which). Sequenced: blood, either unsorted or a sorted T cell fraction (not recorded which).

The CDR3 region has the DNA TGTGCCAGCAGCCAACAGGGGGGTCCCCAAGAGACCCAGTACTTC. Its translation is CASSQQGGPQETQYF. The V call is TRBV3-1, the J call TRBJ2-5, with D possibly matching TRBD1 (7 bases). Germline loops: CDR1 LGHDT, CDR2 YNNKEL (reference sequence). CDR3 size: 15 residues. V shed 2 bases and J shed 1 base, with 11 bases lying between them.